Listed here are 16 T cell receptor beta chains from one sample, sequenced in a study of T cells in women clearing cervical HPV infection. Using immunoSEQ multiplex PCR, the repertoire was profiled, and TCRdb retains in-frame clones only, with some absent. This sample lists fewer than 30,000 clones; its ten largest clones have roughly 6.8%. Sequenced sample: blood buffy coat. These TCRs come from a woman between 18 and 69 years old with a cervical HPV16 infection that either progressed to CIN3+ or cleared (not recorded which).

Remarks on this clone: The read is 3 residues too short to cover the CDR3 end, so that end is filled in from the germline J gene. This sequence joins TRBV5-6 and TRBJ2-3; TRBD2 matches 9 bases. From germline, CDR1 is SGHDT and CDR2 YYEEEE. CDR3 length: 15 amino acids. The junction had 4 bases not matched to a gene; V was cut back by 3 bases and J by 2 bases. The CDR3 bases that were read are TGTGCCAGCAGCTCCCCTAGCGGGAACACAGATACG. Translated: CASSSPSGNTDT. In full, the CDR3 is CASSSPSGNTDTQYF.

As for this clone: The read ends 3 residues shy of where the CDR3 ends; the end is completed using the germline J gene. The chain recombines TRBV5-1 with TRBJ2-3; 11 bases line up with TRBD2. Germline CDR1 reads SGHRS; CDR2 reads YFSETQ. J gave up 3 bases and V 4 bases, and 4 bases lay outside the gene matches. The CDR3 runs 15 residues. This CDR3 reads CASSGGLAVTDTQYF. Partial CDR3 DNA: TGCGCCAGCAGCGGGGGACTAGCGGTTACAGATACG.

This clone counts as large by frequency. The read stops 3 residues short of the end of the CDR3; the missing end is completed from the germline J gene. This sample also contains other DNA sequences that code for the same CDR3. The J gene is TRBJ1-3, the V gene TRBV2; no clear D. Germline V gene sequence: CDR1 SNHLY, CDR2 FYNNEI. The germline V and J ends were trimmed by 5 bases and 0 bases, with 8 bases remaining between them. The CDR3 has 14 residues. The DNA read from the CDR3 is TGTGCCAGCAGTCCAGATCTCTCTGGAAACACC. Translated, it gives CASSPDLSGNT. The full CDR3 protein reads CASSPDLSGNTIYF.

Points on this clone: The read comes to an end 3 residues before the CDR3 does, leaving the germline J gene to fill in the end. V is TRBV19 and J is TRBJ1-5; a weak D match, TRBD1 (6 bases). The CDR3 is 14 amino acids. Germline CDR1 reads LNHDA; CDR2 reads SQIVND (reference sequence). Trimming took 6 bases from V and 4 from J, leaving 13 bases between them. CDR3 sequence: CASRIQGSNQPQHF. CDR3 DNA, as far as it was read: TGTGCCAGTAGGATACAGGGTTCTAATCAGCCC.

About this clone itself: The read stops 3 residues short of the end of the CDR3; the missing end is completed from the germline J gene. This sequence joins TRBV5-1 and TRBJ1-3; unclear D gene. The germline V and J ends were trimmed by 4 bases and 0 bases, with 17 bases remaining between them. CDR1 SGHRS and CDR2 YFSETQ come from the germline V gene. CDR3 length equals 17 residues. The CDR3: CASSKRTDRSSGNTIYF. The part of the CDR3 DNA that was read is TGCGCCAGCAGCAAGCGAACCGACCGGAGCTCTGGAAACACC.

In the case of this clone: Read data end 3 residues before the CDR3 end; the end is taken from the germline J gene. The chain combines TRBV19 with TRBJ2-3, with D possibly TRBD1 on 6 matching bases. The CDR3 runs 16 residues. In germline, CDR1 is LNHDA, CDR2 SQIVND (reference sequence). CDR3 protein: CASHRAFGGGNQPQYF. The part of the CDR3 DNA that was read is TGTGCCAGTCACAGGGCCTTCGGTGGGGGCAATCAGCCG.

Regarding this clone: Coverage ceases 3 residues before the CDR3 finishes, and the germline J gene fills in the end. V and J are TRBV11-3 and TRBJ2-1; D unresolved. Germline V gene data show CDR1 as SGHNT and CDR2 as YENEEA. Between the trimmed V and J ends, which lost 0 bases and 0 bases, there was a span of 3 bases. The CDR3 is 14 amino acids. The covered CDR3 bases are TGTGCCAGCAGCTTAGACTACTCCTACAATGAG. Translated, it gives CASSLDYSYNE. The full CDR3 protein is CASSLDYSYNEQFF.

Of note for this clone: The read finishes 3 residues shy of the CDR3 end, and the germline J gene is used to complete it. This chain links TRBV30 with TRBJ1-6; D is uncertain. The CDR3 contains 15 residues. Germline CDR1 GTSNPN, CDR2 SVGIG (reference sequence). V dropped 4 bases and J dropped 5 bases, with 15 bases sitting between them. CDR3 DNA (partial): TGTGCCTGGACCATTTCGGGGAATAATAATTCACCC. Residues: CAWTISGNNNSP. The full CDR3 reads CAWTISGNNNSPLHF.

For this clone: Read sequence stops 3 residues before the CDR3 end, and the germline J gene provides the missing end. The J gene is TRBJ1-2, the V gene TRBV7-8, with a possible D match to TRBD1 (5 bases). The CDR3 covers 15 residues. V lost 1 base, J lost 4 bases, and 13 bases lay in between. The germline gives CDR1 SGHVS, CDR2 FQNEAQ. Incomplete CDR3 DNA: TGTGCCAGCAGCTTAGGGGGCAGGCAGTCCTATGGC. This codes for CASSLGGRQSYG. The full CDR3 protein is CASSLGGRQSYGYTF.

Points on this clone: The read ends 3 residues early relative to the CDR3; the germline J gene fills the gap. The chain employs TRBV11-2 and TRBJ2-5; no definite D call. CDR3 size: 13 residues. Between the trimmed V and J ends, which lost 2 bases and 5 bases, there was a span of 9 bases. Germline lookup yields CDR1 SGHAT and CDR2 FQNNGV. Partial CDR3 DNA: TGTGCCAGCAGCTTAAGGTTAAGGGAGACC. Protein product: CASSLRLRET. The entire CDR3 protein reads CASSLRLRETQYF.

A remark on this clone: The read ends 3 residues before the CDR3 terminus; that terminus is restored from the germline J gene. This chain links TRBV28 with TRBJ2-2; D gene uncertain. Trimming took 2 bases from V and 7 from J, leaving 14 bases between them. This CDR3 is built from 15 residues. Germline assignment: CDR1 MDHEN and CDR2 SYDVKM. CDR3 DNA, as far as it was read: TGTGCCAGCAGTTTAGAGGTCATCTTGAGCGGGGAG. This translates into CASSLEVILSGE. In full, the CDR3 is CASSLEVILSGELFF.

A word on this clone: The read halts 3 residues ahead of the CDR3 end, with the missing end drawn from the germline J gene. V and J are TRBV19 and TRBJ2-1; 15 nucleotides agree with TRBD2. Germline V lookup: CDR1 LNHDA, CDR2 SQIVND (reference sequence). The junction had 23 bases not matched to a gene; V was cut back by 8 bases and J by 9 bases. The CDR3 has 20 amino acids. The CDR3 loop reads CASSRTGTSGRYPLVGEQFF. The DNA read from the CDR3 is TGTGCCAGTTCCCGAACCGGGACTAGCGGGAGGTACCCTTTAGTCGGTGAG.

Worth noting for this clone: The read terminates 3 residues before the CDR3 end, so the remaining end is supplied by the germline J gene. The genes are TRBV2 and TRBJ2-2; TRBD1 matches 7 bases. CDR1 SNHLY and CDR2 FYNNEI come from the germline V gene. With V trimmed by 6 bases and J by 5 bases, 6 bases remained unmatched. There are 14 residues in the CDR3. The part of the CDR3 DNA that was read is TGTGCCAGCAGGGTACAGGGGCAGACCGGGGAG. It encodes CASRVQGQTGE. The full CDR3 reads CASRVQGQTGELFF.

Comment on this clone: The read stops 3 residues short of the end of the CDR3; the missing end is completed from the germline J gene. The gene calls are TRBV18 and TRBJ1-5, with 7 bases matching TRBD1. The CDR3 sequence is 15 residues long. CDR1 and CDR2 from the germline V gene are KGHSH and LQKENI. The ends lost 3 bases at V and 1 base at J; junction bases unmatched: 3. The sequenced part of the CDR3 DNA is TGTGCCAGCTCACCCGGGACAGTGAGCAATCAGCCC. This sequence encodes CASSPGTVSNQP. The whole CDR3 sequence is CASSPGTVSNQPQHF.

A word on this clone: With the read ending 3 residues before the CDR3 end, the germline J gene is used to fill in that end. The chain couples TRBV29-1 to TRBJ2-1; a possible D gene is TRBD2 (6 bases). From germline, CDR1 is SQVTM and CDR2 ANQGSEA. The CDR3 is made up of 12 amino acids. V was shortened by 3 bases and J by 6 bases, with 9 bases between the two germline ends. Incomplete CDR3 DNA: TGCAGCGTTGAGGAGGGGATCAATGAG. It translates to CSVEEGINE. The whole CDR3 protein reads CSVEEGINEQFF.

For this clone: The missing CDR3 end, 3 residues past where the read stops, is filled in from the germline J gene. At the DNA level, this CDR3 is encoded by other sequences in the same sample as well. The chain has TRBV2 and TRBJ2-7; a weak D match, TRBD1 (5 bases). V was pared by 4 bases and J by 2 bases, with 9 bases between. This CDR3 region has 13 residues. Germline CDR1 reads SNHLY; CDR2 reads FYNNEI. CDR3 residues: CASSGQLPYEQYF. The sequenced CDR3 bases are TGTGCCAGCAGTGGACAGCTACCCTACGAG.